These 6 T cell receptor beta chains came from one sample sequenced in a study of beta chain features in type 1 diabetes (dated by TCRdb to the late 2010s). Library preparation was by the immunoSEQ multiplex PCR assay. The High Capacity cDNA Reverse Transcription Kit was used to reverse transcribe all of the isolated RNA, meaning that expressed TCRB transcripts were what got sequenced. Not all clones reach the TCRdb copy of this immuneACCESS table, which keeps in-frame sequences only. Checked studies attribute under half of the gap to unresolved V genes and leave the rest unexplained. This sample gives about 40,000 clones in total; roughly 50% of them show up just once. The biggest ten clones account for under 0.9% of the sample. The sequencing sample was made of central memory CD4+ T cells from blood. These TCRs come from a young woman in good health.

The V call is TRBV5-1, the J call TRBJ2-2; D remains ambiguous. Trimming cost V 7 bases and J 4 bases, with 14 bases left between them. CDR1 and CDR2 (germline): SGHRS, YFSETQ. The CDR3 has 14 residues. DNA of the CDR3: TGCGCCAGCCAGCGTGGCAGTGTCACCGGGGAGCTGTTTTTT. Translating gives CASQRGSVTGELFF. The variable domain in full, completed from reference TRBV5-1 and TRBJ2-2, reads KAGVTQTPRYLIKTRGQQVTLSCSPISGHRSVSWYQQTPGQGLQFLFEYFSETQRNKGNFPGRFSGRQFSNSRSEMNVSTLELGDSALYLCASQRGSVTGELFFGEGSRLTVL.

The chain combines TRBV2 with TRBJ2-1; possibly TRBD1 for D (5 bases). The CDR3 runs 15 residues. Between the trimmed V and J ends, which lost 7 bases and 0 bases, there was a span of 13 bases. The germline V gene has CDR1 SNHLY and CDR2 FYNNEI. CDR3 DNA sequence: TGTGCCAGCACTCAGGGCACTAACTCCTACAATGAGCAGTTCTTC. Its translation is CASTQGTNSYNEQFF.

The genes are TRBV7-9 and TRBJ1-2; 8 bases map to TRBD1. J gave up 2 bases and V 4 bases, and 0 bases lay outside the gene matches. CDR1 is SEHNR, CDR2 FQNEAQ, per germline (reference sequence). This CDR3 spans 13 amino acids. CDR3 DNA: TGTGCCAGCAGCTACAGGGGGAACTATGGCTACACCTTC. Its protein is CASSYRGNYGYTF.

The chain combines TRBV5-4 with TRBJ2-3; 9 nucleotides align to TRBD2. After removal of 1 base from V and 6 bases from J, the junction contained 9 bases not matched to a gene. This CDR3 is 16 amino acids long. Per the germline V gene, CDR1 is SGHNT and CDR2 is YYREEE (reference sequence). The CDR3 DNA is TGTGCCAGCAGCTTGATTGGCGGGAGGGCCTCGGATACGCAGTATTTT. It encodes CASSLIGGRASDTQYF.

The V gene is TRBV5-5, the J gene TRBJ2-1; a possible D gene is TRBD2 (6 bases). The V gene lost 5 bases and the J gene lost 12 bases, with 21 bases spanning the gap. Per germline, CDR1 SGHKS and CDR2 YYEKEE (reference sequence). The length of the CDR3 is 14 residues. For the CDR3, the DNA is TGTGCCAGCAGATCAATATCCGGAGGGACGGGGCAGTTCTTC. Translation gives CASRSISGGTGQFF.

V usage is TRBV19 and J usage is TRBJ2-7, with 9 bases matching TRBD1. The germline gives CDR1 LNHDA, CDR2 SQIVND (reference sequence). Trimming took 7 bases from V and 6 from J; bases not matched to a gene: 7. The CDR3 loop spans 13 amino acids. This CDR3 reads CASTPGQGTEQYF. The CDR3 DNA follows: TGTGCCAGTACACCGGGACAGGGCACCGAGCAGTACTTC.